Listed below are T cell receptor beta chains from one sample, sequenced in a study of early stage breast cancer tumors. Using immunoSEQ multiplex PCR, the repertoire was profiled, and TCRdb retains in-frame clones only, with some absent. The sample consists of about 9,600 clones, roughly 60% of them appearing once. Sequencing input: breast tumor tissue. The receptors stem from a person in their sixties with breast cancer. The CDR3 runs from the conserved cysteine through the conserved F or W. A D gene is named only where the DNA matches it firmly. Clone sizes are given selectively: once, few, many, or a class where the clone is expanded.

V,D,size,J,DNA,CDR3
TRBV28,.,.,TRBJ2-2,TGTGCCAGCAGTTCCCTTCTCAGGGAGCTGTTTTTT,CASSSLLRELFF
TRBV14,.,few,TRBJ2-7,TGTGCCAGCAGCCAAGATAGGGGGGAGCAGTACTTC,CASSQDRGEQYF
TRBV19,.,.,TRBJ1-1,TGTGCCAGTAGTTCCCGGAGGGCGGGTGAGACTGAAGCTTTCTTT,CASSSRRAGETEAFF
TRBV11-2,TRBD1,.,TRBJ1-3,TGTGCCAGCAGCGTTTCCGGGACAGCTGGAAACACCATATATTTT,CASSVSGTAGNTIYF
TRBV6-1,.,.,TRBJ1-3,TGTGCCAGCAGTTCCAACCAGGGGAGGGGAAACACCATATATTTT,CASSSNQGRGNTIYF
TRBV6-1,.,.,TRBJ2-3,TGTGCCAGCAGTGAAACGACGGGATCTGGAGATACGCAGTATTTT,CASSETTGSGDTQYF
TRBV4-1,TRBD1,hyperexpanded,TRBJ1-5,TGCGCCAGCAGCCAGGGACAGGACAGGCGGCCCCAGCATTTT,CASSQGQDRRPQHF
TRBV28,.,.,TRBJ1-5,TGTGCCAGCAGTGTCGACATGGGCCCGAGACAGCCCCAGCATTTT,CASSVDMGPRQPQHF
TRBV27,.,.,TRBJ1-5,TGTGCCAGCAGTCCCCCGGGGGATAGCAATCAGCCCCAGCATTTT,CASSPPGDSNQPQHF
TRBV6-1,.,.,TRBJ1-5,TGTGCCAGCAGTGAACCCCCAGGGTCGAATCAGCCCCAGCATTTT,CASSEPPGSNQPQHF
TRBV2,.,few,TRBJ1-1,TGTGCCAGCATCGGTGATAACACTGAAGCTTTCTTT,CASIGDNTEAFF
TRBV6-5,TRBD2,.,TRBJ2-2,TGTGCCAGCAGCCGGACTAGCAACACCGGGGAGCTGTTTTTT,CASSRTSNTGELFF
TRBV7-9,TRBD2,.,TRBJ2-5,TGTGCCAGCAGCTTAAAGCGGGGGGGCCAGGAGACCCAGTACTTC,CASSLKRGGQETQYF
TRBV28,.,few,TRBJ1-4,TGTGCCAGCAGAGCCCGAGGGTTAACTAATGAAAAACTGTTTTTT,CASRARGLTNEKLFF
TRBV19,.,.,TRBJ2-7,TGTGCCAGTAGTATTGACAGGTGGGCCCACGAGCAGTACTTC,CASSIDRWAHEQYF
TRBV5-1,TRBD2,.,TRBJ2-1,TGCGCCAGCAGCTTGGTCGGGGGGGGGCCGACGTTCTTC,CASSLVGGGPTFF
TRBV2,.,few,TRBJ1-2,TGTGCCAGCAGGGGGGACCACTATGGCTACACCTTC,CASRGDHYGYTF
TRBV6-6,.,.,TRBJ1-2,TGTGCCAGCAGAACCAGCTACACCTTC,CASRTSYTF
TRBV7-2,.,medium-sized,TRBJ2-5,TGTGCCAGCAGCTCCCCGACGGGATGGGGAGAGACCCAGTACTTC,CASSSPTGWGETQYF
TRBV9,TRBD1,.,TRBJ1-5,TGTGCCAGCAGCCGGACAGGGCAGAATCAGCCCCAGCATTTT,CASSRTGQNQPQHF
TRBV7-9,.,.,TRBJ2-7,TGTGCCAGCAGCTTATCGGGATACGAGCAGTACTTC,CASSLSGYEQYF
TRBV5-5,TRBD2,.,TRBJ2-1,TGTGCCAGCAGCTTGGCCTCGGGACTAGGATTTGAGCAGTTCTTC,CASSLASGLGFEQFF
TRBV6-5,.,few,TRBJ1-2,TGTGCCAGCAGTTTACTCAGGGAAGGCGGCTACACCTTC,CASSLLREGGYTF
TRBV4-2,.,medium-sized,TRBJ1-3,TGTGCCAGCAGCCAAGACGTCATTCAGTTGCCAAACACCATATATTTT,CASSQDVIQLPNTIYF
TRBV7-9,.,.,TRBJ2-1,TGTGCCAGCAGCCTATCTACGAGCTCCTACAATGAGCAGTTCTTC,CASSLSTSSYNEQFF
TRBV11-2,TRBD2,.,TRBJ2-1,TGTGCCAGCAGCTTAGATCGGGTAGCGGGGGGGAATGAGCAGTTCTTC,CASSLDRVAGGNEQFF
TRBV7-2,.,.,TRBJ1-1,TGTGCCAGCAGCCCCCGGGGGGGTCAGACTGAAGCTTTCTTT,CASSPRGGQTEAFF
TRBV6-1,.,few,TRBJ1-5,TGTGCCAGCAGCCCCAACGAGGGAGCTCAGCCCCAGCATTTT,CASSPNEGAQPQHF
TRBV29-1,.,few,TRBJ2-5,TGCAGCGTTGAAGATCGGGCCAGGGACTTC,CSVEDRARDF
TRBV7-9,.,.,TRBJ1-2,TGTGCCAGCAGCTTCGTCGGAGGGTCTAACTATGGCTACACCTTC,CASSFVGGSNYGYTF
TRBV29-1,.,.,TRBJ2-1,TGCAGCGTTGAAGATCACAGGCCCGATGAGCAGTTCTTC,CSVEDHRPDEQFF